The rows below give T cell receptor beta chains drawn from one sample of a study of cytomegalovirus exposure and HLA in healthy donors. TCRdb's table, derived via immunoSEQ multiplex PCR, lists solely in-frame clones and lacks some. The sample carries 140,000 or so clones, 87% recorded once. Sequencing used PBMCs. These TCRs come from a man aged 18 to 35 in good health and CMV-seropositive. CDR3s include the opening cysteine and the closing phenylalanine or tryptophan. The D gene is left open where the match is weak. Expanded clones get a size class; other rows say once, few or many, or leave the size out.

abundance	v_gene	len	j_gene	d_gene	CDR3nt	CDR3aa
.	TRBV30	13	TRBJ1-1	.	TGTGCCTGGAGTGTTTCCTCGAACACTGAAGCTTTCTTT	CAWSVSSNTEAFF
.	TRBV14	13	TRBJ2-7	.	TGTGCCAGCAGCCTATTGAGGGACTACGAGCAGTACTTC	CASSLLRDYEQYF
.	TRBV7-9	12	TRBJ2-3	.	TGTGCCAGCAGCCCACACACAGATACGCAGTATTTT	CASSPHTDTQYF
.	TRBV10-3	16	TRBJ2-3	.	TGTGCCATCAGTGAGTCTTTGCGCGGGAACACAGATACGCAGTATTTT	CAISESLRGNTDTQYF
.	TRBV6-6	13	TRBJ2-1	TRBD2	TGTGCCAGCAGTCCGACTAGCGACAATGAGCAGTTCTTC	CASSPTSDNEQFF
.	TRBV30	14	TRBJ1-5	.	TGTGCCTGGAGTGCGGGAAGGGAGCATCAGCCCCAGCATTTT	CAWSAGREHQPQHF
.	TRBV19	14	TRBJ1-5	.	TGTGCCAGTAGGCGAACAGGGAGGGATCAGCCCCAGCATTTT	CASRRTGRDQPQHF
.	TRBV27	18	TRBJ2-6	.	TGTGCCAGCAGTTTATATCCCCAGGCATACTCTGGGGCCAACGTCCTGACTTTC	CASSLYPQAYSGANVLTF
.	TRBV28	15	TRBJ1-6	TRBD1	TGTGCCAGCAGTTTCTCTGACAGGGGTGATTCACCCCTCCACTTT	CASSFSDRGDSPLHF
.	TRBV28	21	TRBJ2-1	TRBD2	TGTGCCAGCAGTCACTTATCCGGGACTAGCGGGACCTTTAGCTCCTACAATGAGCAGTTCTTC	CASSHLSGTSGTFSSYNEQFF
once	TRBV2	17	TRBJ2-5	TRBD2	TGTGCCAGCAGGCCTTTACTAGCGGGTGGGAAGGGGGAGACCCAGTACTTC	CASRPLLAGGKGETQYF
once	TRBV11-3	18	TRBJ2-2	.	TGTGCCAGCAGCTTAGAAAAGGACTTTTTCTCGGCACCGGGGGAGCTGTTTTTT	CASSLEKDFFSAPGELFF
.	TRBV2	15	TRBJ2-7	TRBD1	TGTGCCAGCAGTCTCTCGGGACAGGGAAATTACGAGCAGTACTTC	CASSLSGQGNYEQYF
.	TRBV7-6	17	TRBJ1-1	.	TGTGCCAGCAGCTCCCTCCCCCCCGACAGGATGAACACTGAAGCTTTCTTT	CASSSLPPDRMNTEAFF
.	TRBV13	13	TRBJ1-2	.	TGTGCCAGTTCACCAGGGGCCTGGAATGGCTACACCTTC	CASSPGAWNGYTF
few	TRBV6-6	14	TRBJ1-1	.	TGTGCCAGCAGTTACAACCAGATGAACACTGAAGCTTTCTTT	CASSYNQMNTEAFF
.	TRBV15	13	TRBJ1-1	TRBD1	TGTGCCACCAAGACAGGGATGAACACTGAAGCTTTCTTT	CATKTGMNTEAFF
.	TRBV30	13	TRBJ2-3	.	TGTGCGAGGGGGGGGACTCTGGCAGATACGCAGTATTTT	CARGGTLADTQYF
.	TRBV7-9	19	TRBJ2-1	TRBD2	TGTGCCAGCAGCTTCTCGACTAGCGGGACCTACGACCATTACAATGAGCAGTTCTTC	CASSFSTSGTYDHYNEQFF
.	TRBV19	16	TRBJ2-2	TRBD2	TGTGCCACCGGGGGGACTAGCGGATTTTCCACCGGGGAGCTGTTTTTT	CATGGTSGFSTGELFF
.	TRBV19	14	TRBJ1-3	.	TGTGCCAGTAGTGTACGAGTCTCTGGAAACACCATATATTTT	CASSVRVSGNTIYF
once	TRBV6-1	13	TRBJ1-2	.	TGTGCCAGCATCCAAGGATGGGCAGGCGGCTACACCTTC	CASIQGWAGGYTF
.	TRBV13	13	TRBJ1-2	TRBD1	TGTGCCAGCAGCCCAGGGGGAGGCTATGGCTACACCTTC	CASSPGGGYGYTF
.	TRBV28	14	TRBJ1-5	.	TGTGCCAGCCACAGGCCGTATAGCAATCAGCCCCAGCATTTT	CASHRPYSNQPQHF
.	TRBV28	13	TRBJ1-2	TRBD1	TGTGCCAGCAGGGAGGGACAGAACTATGGCTACACCTTC	CASREGQNYGYTF
.	TRBV19	14	TRBJ1-3	.	TGTGCCACCCAACCGGGGGGGGCTGGAAACACCATATATTTT	CATQPGGAGNTIYF
.	TRBV6-1	15	TRBJ2-3	.	TGTGCCAGCAGTGAAGCGCTACAGGGTGGGGATACGCAGTATTTT	CASSEALQGGDTQYF
once	TRBV6-5	15	TRBJ1-2	TRBD1	TGTGCCAGCAGAGGCGGGACAGGCAGGGGCTATGGCTACACCTTC	CASRGGTGRGYGYTF
.	TRBV19	13	TRBJ1-6	.	TGTGCCAGTAGTAGGGACATCGGATCACCCCTCCACTTT	CASSRDIGSPLHF
once	TRBV6-5	13	TRBJ2-4	TRBD1	TGTGCCAGCAGTTATCAGGGGGCAAACATTCAGTACTTC	CASSYQGANIQYF
few	TRBV18	14	TRBJ1-2	TRBD1	TGTGCCAGCTCACTGGGACAGACTAACTATGGCTACACCTTC	CASSLGQTNYGYTF